This T cell receptor (beta chain) was captured by sequencing in a study of CD8 T cells in Susac syndrome. After extraction with the RNeasy kit, roughly 0.45 to 1 ug of the RNA was reverse transcribed using random hexamers. Across 54 Vbeta and 13 Jbeta, TCR beta CDR3 was amplified with immunoSEQ multiplex PCR. Via MiXCR, TCRdb re-called the immunoSEQ multiplex PCR reads, giving one row per CDR3 protein. The table shows nearly 200,000 distinct CDR3 sequences, with nearly 95% occurring only once. The authors sequenced TCR beta from blood CD8+ and CD4+ T cells. The CDR3 runs to 17 residues. Losses at the gene ends were 7 bases for V and 0 bases for J; bases not matched to a gene: 12. CDR1 and CDR2 from the germline V gene are LNHDA and SQIVND (reference sequence).

The sequencing input was CD4+ T cells from PBMCs. The rearrangement uses TRBV19 and TRBJ1-5; TRBD1 matches 7 bases. The origin of this receptor is a human donor with multiple sclerosis. For the CDR3, the DNA is TGTGCCAGTACCCCAAGGGGGCCCTACTATAGCAATCAGCCCCAGCATTTT. It is translated as CASTPRGPYYSNQPQHF.